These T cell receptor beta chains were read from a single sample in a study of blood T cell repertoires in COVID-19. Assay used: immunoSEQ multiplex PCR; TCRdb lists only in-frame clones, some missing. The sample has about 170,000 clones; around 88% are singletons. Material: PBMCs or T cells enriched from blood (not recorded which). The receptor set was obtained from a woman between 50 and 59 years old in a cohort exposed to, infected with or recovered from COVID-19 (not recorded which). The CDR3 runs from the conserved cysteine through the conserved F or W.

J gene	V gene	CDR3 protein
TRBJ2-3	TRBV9	CASSVVGASADTQYF
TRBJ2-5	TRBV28	CASSPIPGLVVDQETQYF
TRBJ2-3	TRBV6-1	CASSAGRQGRTDTQYF
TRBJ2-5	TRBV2	CASSPLAGETTQYF
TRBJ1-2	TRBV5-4	CASSLDRDYGYTF
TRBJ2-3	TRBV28	CASRRRGGYVTDTQYF
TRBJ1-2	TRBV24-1	CATSDGLEGLGSGYTF
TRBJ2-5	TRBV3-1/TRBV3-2	CASSQDRQGRETQYF
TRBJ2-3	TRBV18	CASSPRRGGSTDTQYF
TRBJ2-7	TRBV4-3	CASSPDRGEGYEQYF
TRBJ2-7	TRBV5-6	CASSYGTAQGQYF
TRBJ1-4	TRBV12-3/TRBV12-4	CASSSKSPGKLFF
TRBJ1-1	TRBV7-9	CASTLEVNTEAFF
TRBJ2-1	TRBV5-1	CASSLDGRAGDNEQFF
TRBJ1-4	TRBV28	CASSFRGIATNEKLFF
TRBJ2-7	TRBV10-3	CAISGRSSYEQYF
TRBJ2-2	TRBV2	CASSEGYGGAAGELFF
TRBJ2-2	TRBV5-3	CARSRLAGFANTGELFF
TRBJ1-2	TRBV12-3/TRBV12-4	CASRGDRGHGYTF
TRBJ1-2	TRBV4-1	CASSQDFLRAQGYTF
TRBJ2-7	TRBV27	CASSTRGEGGSYEQYF
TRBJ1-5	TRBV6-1	CASSVTGQFSNQPQHF
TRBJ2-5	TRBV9	CASSVDMNPKETQYF
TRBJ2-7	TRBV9	CASSVGPRDEQYF
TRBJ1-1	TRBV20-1	CSASVQGFEAFF
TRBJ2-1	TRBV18	CASSPTTGLRNEQFF
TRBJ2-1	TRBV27	CASSFWDRFNEQFF
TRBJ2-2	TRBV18	CASSPTHLTGELFF
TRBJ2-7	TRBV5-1	CASKKGQGTDEQYF
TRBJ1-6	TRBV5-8	CASSLDRGNSPLHF
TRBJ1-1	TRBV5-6	CASKLIQGGNTEAFF
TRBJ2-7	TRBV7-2	CASSQGTGKGYEQYF
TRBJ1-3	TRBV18	CASSPYRGSSGNTIYF
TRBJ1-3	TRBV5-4	CASSLAGSGNTIYF
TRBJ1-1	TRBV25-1	CASSLNRGITEAFF
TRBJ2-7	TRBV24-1	CATANGGGEQYF
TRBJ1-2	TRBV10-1	CASSERGWDRDRGYTF
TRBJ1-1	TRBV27	CASSWTANTEAFF
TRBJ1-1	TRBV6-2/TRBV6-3	CASSYPTYSPPGEAFF
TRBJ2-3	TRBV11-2	CASSPMGQGSSDTQYF
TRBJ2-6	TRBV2	CASSGGGSSGANVLTF
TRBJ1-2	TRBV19	CASSDRDAYGYTF
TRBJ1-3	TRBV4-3	CASSQDGTEGNTIYF
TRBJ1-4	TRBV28	CASSLGTGGDWREKLFF
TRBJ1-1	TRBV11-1	CASSLDRLHRAFF